The clone carrying this T cell receptor beta chain was counted a few times. The ends lost 4 bases at V and 0 bases at J; junction bases unmatched: 10. The CDR3 is made up of 19 amino acids. Germline CDR1 SGDLS, CDR2 YYNGEE. The entry originates in a study of blood T cell repertoires in COVID-19. Study-level information: COVID-19 samples collected from the United States, Italy and Spain covered acute and convalescent phases. Sources were T cells, B-cell-depleted T cells, or PBMCs; the material itself was cDNA or gDNA.

How the authors handled the data: Using reference gene primer amplification, nucleated cell counts were estimated. Sequenced by immunoSEQ multiplex PCR; TCRdb stores in-frame clones only, minus some. That table supplies the V and J calls and clone size; D and trimming were determined from the DNA. The sample consists of about 94,000 clones, around 82% of them appearing once. This rearrangement joins TRBV9 to TRBJ2-1; 13 nucleotides match TRBD2. This receptor was identified in a man in his sixties with acute or convalescent COVID-19. The sample taken for sequencing was peripheral blood. In nucleotides, the CDR3 is TGTGCCAGCAGCACCTCGGGACTAGCGGGGTTTAGCTCCTACAATGAGCAGTTCTTC. This gives the protein CASSTSGLAGFSSYNEQFF.